The source of this T cell receptor (beta chain) is a study of blood T cell repertoires in COVID-19. On the study more broadly: PBMCs, B-cell-depleted T cells, or T cells were the source of the cDNA or gDNA that made up the material.

V was cut by 2 bases and J by 6 bases, with 16 bases left in between. Germline V gives CDR1 SGHTA, CDR2 FQGTGA. The CDR3 is 16 amino acids. Using immunoSEQ multiplex PCR, the repertoire was profiled, and TCRdb retains in-frame clones only, with some absent. The table shows 60,000 or so clones, with 80% to 95% occurring only once. This TCR derives from a human donor with active COVID-19. The donor label of this sample is uncertain. The V call is TRBV7-3, the J call TRBJ2-2; possible D gene TRBD2, 5 bases. The sample was peripheral blood. The chain's CDR3 is CASSLGARELPGELFF. The CDR3 coding sequence is TGTGCCAGCAGCTTAGGCGCGAGGGAACTTCCCGGGGAGCTGTTTTTT.